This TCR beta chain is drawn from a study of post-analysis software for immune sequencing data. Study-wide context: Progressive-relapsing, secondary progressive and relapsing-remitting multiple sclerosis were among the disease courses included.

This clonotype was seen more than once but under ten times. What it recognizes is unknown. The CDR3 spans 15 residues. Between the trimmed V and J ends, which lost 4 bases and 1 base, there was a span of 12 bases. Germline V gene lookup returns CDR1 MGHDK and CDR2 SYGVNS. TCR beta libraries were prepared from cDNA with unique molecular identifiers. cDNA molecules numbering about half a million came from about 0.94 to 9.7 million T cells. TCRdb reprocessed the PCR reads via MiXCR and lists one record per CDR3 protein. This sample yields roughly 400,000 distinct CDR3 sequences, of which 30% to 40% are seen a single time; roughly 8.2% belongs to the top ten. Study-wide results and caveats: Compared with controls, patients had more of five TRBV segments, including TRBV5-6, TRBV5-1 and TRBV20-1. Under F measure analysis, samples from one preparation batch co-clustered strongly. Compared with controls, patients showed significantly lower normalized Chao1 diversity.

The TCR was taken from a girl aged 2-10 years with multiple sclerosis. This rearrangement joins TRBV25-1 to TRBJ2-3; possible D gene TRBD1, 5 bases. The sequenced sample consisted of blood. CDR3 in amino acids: CASSGRSGRTDTQYF. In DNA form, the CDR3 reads TGTGCCAGCAGTGGCAGGTCAGGGCGCACAGATACGCAGTATTTT.